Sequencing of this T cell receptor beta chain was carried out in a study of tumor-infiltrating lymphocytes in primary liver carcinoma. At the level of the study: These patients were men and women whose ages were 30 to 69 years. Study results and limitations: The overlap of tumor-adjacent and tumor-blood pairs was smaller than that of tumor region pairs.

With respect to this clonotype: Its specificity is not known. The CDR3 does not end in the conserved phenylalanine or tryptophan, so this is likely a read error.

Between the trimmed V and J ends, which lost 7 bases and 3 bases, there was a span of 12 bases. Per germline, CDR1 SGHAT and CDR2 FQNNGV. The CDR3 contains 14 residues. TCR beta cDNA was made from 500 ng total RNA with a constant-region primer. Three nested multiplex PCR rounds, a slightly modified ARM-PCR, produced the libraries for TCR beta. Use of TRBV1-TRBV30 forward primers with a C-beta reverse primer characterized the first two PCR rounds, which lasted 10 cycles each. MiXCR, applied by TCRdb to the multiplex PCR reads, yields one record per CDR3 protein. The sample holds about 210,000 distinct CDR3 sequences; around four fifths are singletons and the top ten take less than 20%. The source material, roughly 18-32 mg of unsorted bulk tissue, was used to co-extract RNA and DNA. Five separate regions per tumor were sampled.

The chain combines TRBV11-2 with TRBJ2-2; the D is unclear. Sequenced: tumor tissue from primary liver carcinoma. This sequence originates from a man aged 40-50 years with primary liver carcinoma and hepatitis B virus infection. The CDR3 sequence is CASNTYSDTGELFY. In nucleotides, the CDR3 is TGTGCCAGCAACACATACTCGGACACCGGGGAGCTGTTTTAT.